These 16 T cell receptor beta chains share one sample of origin, sequenced in a study of identical twins. One entry per CDR3 protein, called by TCRdb with MiXCR from the 5' RACE reads. The data show 220,000 or so distinct CDR3 sequences, approximately 7% seen once. The sample was also reused in another study, on yellow fever vaccine responses in identical twins.

Sequenced: memory (CD45RO+) T cells sorted from blood. The receptors shown here come from a woman aged 18-29 years in good health.

The table lists this clonotype with many counts. The chain employs TRBV24-1 and TRBJ2-1; 14 bases agree with TRBD2. Germline assignment: CDR1 KGHDR and CDR2 SFDVKD. V shed 4 bases and J 9 bases; nucleotides not matched to a gene: 7. This CDR3 contains 16 residues. The CDR3 protein is CATSDPTSGRAGEQFF. The CDR3 coding sequence is TGTGCCACCAGTGACCCGACTAGCGGGAGGGCTGGTGAGCAGTTCTTC.

The J gene is TRBJ2-1, the V gene TRBV29-1, with D possibly being TRBD2 (6 bases). Germline CDR1 and CDR2: SQVTM and ANQGSEA. This CDR3 spans 13 amino acids. Trimming stripped 4 bases from V and 7 bases from J, with 14 bases between. The CDR3 spells CSVAETAGNEQFF. For the CDR3, the DNA is TGCAGCGTTGCGGAAACGGCGGGAAATGAGCAGTTCTTC.

The rearrangement links TRBV5-1 to TRBJ1-3; 7 bases agree with TRBD1. The length of the CDR3 is 17 residues. J gave up 0 bases and V 4 bases, and 10 bases lay outside the gene matches. Germline values: CDR1 SGHRS, CDR2 YFSETQ. CDR3 in DNA: TGCGCCAGCAGCGCAGGGACAGCGGATTTCTCTGGAAACACCATATATTTT. Its translation is CASSAGTADFSGNTIYF.

J is TRBJ2-7 and V is TRBV18, with 9 bases lining up with TRBD1. Looked up from germline, CDR1 is KGHSH and CDR2 is LQKENI. This CDR3 region has 16 residues. Trimming cost V 4 bases and J 2 bases; bases outside gene matches: 9. CDR3 bases: TGTGCCAGCTCACTAACGTCCGGGACAGGGACCTACGAGCAGTACGTC. The encoded protein is CASSLTSGTGTYEQYV.

In its sample, this clonotype was seen a few times. This chain connects TRBV28 to TRBJ2-7; D unresolved. Germline values: CDR1 MDHEN, CDR2 SYDVKM. The CDR3 is 10 residues long. V lost 5 bases to trimming and J lost 5 bases, with 4 bases between them. CDR3 protein: CASSDHEQYF. The CDR3 DNA sequence: TGTGCCAGCAGTGACCACGAGCAGTACTTC.

The V and J genes are TRBV28 and TRBJ2-3; 14 bases fit TRBD2. This CDR3 region has 16 residues. Trimming removed 6 bases from V and 6 bases from J; junction bases left unmatched: 8. CDR1 and CDR2 from the germline V gene are MDHEN and SYDVKM. In nucleotides, the CDR3 is TGTGCCAGCAGACCGGGACTAGCGGGGGACAAGGATACGCAGTATTTT. Translation: CASRPGLAGDKDTQYF.

This sequence joins TRBV3-1 and TRBJ2-1, with 14 bases aligning to TRBD2. V lost 0 bases and J lost 7; bases outside the gene matches: 11. CDR1 is LGHDT and CDR2 is YNNKEL in the germline V gene (reference sequence). This CDR3 is 19 amino acids long. The CDR3 DNA is TGTGCCAGCAGCCAAGATAGGTCCCTGACTAGCGGGGGGGCTAATGAGCAGTTCTTC. This sequence encodes CASSQDRSLTSGGANEQFF.

This clonotype was counted many times. The J gene is TRBJ2-3, the V gene TRBV7-2; D gene uncertain. V lost 1 base and J 4 bases, leaving 9 bases between the germline ends. The germline V gene has CDR1 SGHTA and CDR2 FQGNSA. The CDR3 is 14 residues long. CDR3 loop: CASSLEWSPDTQYF. In DNA, the CDR3 is TGTGCCAGCAGCTTAGAGTGGTCGCCAGATACGCAGTATTTT.

This sequence joins TRBV10-1 and TRBJ2-7; 9 bases fit TRBD1. The CDR3 is 14 residues long. The V gene's germline CDR1 is WNHNN and CDR2 SYGVQD (reference sequence). The J segment lost 4 bases and the V segment lost 7 bases, leaving 8 bases of the junction unmatched. In nucleotides, the CDR3 is TGCGCCAGCACCCAAAAAGGACAGGGGTACGAGCAGTACGTC. It specifies CASTQKGQGYEQYV.

This clonotype was counted a few times. The chain has TRBV5-5 and TRBJ1-4; D not resolved. Trimming took 0 bases from V and 2 from J, leaving 2 bases between them. The CDR3 is 13 amino acids. Germline V CDR1 and CDR2: SGHKS, YYEKEE (reference sequence). CDR3 nucleotide sequence: TGTGCCAGCAGCTTGGGGACTAATGAAAAACTGTTTTTT. It translates to CASSLGTNEKLFF.

This clonotype was seen at least ten times. This chain joins TRBV5-1 and TRBJ2-3, with D perhaps assigned TRBD1 or TRBD2 (5 bases each). The V gene lost 6 bases and the J gene lost 2 bases, with 16 bases spanning the gap. This CDR3 has 15 amino acids. Germline V gene sequence: CDR1 SGHRS, CDR2 YFSETQ. CDR3 loop: CASTQRTGATDTQYF. For the CDR3, the DNA is TGCGCCAGCACCCAGAGGACCGGGGCCACAGATACGCAGTATTTT.

Only a few counts were recorded for this clonotype. V usage is TRBV5-5 and J usage is TRBJ1-4; 7 bases map to TRBD1. The V gene end was trimmed by 4 bases and the J gene end by 5 bases; junction bases not matched to a gene: 8. The CDR3 covers 15 residues. Germline CDR1 reads SGHKS; CDR2 reads YYEKEE (reference sequence). The DNA of the CDR3 is TGTGCCAGCAGCGCGACAGGGAAGGGGAATGAAAAACTGTTTTTT. Its protein is CASSATGKGNEKLFF.

The chain carries TRBV6-1 and TRBJ1-1; 7 bases align to TRBD1. V was clipped by 6 bases and J by 4 bases; unmatched bases: 8. Germline lookup yields CDR1 MNHNS and CDR2 SASEGT. This CDR3 has 14 amino acids. CDR3 in DNA: TGTGCCAGCAGCACGACAGGGAGGGTCACTGAAGCTTTCTTT. It codes for CASSTTGRVTEAFF.

This clonotype was seen ten or more times. This chain uses TRBV27 with TRBJ1-6; 7 nucleotides line up with TRBD1. From germline, CDR1 is MNHEY and CDR2 SMNVEV (reference sequence). The CDR3 covers 14 residues. V was clipped by 3 bases and J by 7 bases; unmatched bases: 3. The CDR3 is CASSFLGQNSPLHF. CDR3 bases: TGTGCCAGCAGTTTTCTGGGACAGAATTCACCCCTCCACTTT.

The table lists this clonotype with many counts. The gene calls are TRBV5-6 and TRBJ1-5, with 7 nucleotides matching TRBD1. Germline CDR1 reads SGHDT; CDR2 reads YYEEEE. The length of the CDR3 is 14 residues. V shed 4 bases and J 3 bases; nucleotides not matched to a gene: 4. This CDR3 is CASSLGQFNQPQHF. The CDR3 DNA follows: TGTGCCAGCAGCCTGGGACAGTTCAATCAGCCCCAGCATTTT. The full variable domain, in which reference TRBV5-6 and TRBJ1-5 provide the parts outside the CDR3, is DAGVTQSPTHLIKTRGQQVTLRCSPKSGHDTVSWYQQALGQGPQFIFQYYEEEERQRGNFPDRFSGHQFPNYSSELNVNALLLGDSALYLCASSLGQFNQPQHFGDGTRLSIL.

This clonotype was counted a few times. The rearrangement links TRBV20-1 to TRBJ2-1; 7 nucleotides line up with TRBD2. Germline V CDR1 and CDR2: DFQATT, SNEGSKA (reference sequence). The CDR3 sequence is 12 residues long. The V segment lost 8 bases and the J segment 10 bases; nucleotides outside the gene matches: 11. The CDR3 DNA sequence: TGCAGTCTGGGCGCGGGAGCGAGGGAGCAGTTCTTC. Protein product: CSLGAGAREQFF.